This paragraph covers one T cell receptor beta chain sequence. From germline, CDR1 is GTSNPN and CDR2 SVGIG (reference sequence). This CDR3 contains 15 residues. The junction had 10 bases not matched to a gene; V was cut back by 0 bases and J by 9 bases. Produced via immunoSEQ multiplex PCR; TCRdb's table is partial and in-frame only. The sample records about 190,000 clones, 65% to 80% being singletons. This entry comes from a study of blood T cell repertoires in COVID-19. The V gene is TRBV30, the J gene TRBJ2-1, with 8 nucleotides matching TRBD2. Material for sequencing was peripheral blood. The sequence was obtained from a man over 45 who had recovered from COVID-19. The CDR3 protein is CAWSVLAGNGGEQFF. CDR3 sequence (DNA): TGTGCCTGGAGTGTTTTAGCGGGAAACGGTGGTGAGCAGTTCTTC.